This T cell receptor (beta chain) was sequenced for a study of T cells after somatic rescue of genetic block. The V and J ends lost 10 bases and 2 bases respectively, with 0 bases between them. In germline, CDR1 is MNHEY, CDR2 SVGAGI. This CDR3 region has 9 residues. Clones were sequenced by immunoSEQ multiplex PCR, and TCRdb holds only the in-frame ones, with some missing. This table holds roughly 55,000 clones, approximately 96% found once. The V call is TRBV6-5, the J call TRBJ2-1; no clear D. Sample: peripheral blood mononuclear cells (PBMCs). The TCR comes from a child younger than two. The CDR3 DNA follows: TGTGCCACCTACAATGAGCAGTTCTTC. It encodes CATYNEQFF.